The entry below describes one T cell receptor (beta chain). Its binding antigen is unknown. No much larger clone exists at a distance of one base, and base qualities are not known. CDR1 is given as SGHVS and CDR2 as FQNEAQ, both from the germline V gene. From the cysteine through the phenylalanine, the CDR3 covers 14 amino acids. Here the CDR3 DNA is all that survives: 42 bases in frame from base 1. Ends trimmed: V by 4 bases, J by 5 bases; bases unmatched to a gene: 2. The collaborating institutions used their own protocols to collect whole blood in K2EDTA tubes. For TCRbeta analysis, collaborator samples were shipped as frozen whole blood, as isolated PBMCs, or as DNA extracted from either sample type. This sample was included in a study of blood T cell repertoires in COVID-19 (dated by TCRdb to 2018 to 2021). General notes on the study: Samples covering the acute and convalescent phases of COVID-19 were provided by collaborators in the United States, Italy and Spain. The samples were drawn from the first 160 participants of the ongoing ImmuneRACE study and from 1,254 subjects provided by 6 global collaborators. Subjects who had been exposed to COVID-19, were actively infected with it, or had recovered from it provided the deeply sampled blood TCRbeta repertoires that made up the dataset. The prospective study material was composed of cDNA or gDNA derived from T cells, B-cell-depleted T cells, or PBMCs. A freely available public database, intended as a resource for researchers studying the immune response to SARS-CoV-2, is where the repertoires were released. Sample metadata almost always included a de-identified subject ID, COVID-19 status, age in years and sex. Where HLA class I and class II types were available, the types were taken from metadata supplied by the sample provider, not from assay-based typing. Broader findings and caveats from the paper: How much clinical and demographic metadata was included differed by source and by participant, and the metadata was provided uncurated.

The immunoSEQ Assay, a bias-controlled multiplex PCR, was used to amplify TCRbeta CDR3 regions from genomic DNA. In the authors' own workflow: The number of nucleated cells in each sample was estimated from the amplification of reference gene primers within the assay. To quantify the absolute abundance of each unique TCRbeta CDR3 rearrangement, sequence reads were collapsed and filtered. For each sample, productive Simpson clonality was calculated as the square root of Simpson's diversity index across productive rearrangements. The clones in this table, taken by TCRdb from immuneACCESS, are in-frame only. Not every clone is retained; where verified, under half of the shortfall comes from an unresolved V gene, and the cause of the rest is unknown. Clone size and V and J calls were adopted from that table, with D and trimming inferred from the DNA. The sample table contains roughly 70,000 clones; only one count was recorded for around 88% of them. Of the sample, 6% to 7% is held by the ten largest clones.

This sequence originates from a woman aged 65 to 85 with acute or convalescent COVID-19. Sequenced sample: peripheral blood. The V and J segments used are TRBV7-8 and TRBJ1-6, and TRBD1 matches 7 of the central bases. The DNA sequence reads TGTGCCAGCAGCTGGGGACAGAATAATTCACCCCTCCACTTT. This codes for CASSWGQNNSPLHF. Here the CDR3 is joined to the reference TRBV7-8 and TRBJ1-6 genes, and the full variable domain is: GAGVSQSPRYKVAKRGQDVALRCDPISGHVSLFWYQQALGQGPEFLTYFQNEAQLDKSGLPSDRFFAERPEGSVSTLKIQRTQQEDSAVYLCASSWGQNNSPLHFGNGTRLTVT.